This record covers a single TCR beta chain. With V trimmed by 3 bases and J by 5 bases, 6 bases remained unmatched. From germline, CDR1 is KGHDR and CDR2 SFDVKD. The CDR3 has 16 residues. Treatment specified: some 20 received Ad26.COV2.S at low or high dose, single or two shots; about 5 received placebo; per-sample allocation not given. On day 63 after the first injection, vaccine and placebo recipients gave samples. This sample was taken from a study of Ad26.COV2.S vaccination and SARS-CoV-2 variants. Study-level information: Donor was assigned to the Ad26.COV2.S arm of trial COV1001.

TCRdb keeps only in-frame clones here, not all; method: immunoSEQ multiplex PCR. The data hold over 450,000 clones, with roughly 87% observed a single time. The clonotype was recovered from a person aged 18-60 years who received the Ad26.COV2.S COVID-19 vaccine or a placebo. This material consisted of peripheral blood, taken in a trial of Ad26.COV2.S vaccine versus placebo. The rearrangement uses TRBV24-1 and TRBJ2-1; 10 bases line up with TRBD1. Here the CDR3 reads CATSDRRQGANNEQFF. In nucleotides, the CDR3 is TGTGCCACCAGTGATCGGAGACAGGGGGCGAACAATGAGCAGTTCTTC.